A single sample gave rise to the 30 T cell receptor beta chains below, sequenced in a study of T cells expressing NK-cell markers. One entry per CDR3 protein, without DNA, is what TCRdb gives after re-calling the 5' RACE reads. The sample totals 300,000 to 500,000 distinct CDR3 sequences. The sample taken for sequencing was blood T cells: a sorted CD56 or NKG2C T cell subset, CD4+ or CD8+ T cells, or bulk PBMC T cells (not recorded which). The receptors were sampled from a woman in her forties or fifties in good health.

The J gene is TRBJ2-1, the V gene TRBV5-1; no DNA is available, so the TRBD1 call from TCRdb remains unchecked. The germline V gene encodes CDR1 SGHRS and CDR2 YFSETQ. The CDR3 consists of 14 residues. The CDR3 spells CASVRQGENNEQFF. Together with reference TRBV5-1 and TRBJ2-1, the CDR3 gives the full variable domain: KAGVTQTPRYLIKTRGQQVTLSCSPISGHRSVSWYQQTPGQGLQFLFEYFSETQRNKGNFPGRFSGRQFSNSRSEMNVSTLELGDSALYLCASVRQGENNEQFFGPGTRLTVL.

This CDR3 reads CASSFRRDRGENTIYF. V is TRBV11-2 and J is TRBJ1-3; TCRdb outputs TRBD1, but without DNA this stays unchecked. The CDR3 is 16 amino acids. Germline V gene lookup returns CDR1 SGHAT and CDR2 FQNNGV.

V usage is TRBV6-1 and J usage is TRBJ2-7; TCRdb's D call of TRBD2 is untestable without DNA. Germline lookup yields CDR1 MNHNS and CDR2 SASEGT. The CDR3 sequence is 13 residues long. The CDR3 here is CASRLAGTDEQYF.

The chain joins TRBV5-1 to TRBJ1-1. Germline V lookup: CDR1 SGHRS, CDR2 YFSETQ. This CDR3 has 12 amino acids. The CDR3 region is CASKETNTEAFF.

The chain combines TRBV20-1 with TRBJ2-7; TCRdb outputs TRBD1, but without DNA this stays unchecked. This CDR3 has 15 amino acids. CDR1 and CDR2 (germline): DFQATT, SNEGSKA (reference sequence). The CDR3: CSARDGGTSSYEQYF.

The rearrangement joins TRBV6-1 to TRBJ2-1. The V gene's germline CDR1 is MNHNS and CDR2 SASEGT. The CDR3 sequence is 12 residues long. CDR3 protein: CASRGLFNEQFF.

CDR3 sequence: CASSQTSNTGELFF. The chain joins TRBV7-6 to TRBJ2-2. CDR3 length equals 14 residues. From germline, CDR1 is SGHVS and CDR2 FNYEAQ.

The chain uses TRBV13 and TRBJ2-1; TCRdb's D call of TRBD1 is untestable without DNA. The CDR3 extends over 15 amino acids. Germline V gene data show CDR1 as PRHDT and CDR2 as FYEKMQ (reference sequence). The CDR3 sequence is CASSLGDRGNNEQFF.

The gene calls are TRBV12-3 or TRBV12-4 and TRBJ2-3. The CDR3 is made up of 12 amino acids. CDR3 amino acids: CASSQIGDTQYF.

CDR3 loop: CSADDRGYEQYF. The chain combines TRBV20-1 with TRBJ2-7; the D gene TCRdb calls, TRBD1, cannot be checked with no DNA. Germline CDR1 DFQATT, CDR2 SNEGSKA (reference sequence). This CDR3 has 12 residues.

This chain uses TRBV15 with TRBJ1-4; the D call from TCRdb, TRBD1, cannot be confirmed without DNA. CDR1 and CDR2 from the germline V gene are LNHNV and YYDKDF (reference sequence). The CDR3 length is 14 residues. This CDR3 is CATSSRGSHEKLFF. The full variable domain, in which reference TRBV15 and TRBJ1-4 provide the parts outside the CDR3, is DAMVIQNPRYQVTQFGKPVTLSCSQTLNHNVMYWYQQKSSQAPKLLFHYYDKDFNNEADTPDNFQSRRPNTSFCFLDIRSPGLGDTAMYLCATSSRGSHEKLFFGSGTQLSVL.

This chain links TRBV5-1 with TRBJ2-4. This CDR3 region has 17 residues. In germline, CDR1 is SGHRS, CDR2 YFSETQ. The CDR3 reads CASKLGDLGIAKNIQYF.

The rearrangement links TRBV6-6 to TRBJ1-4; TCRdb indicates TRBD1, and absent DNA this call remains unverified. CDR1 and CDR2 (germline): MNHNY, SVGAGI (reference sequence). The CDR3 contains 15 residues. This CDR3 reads CASSYSKGVGEKLFF.

The CDR3 spells CASRASGDSYEQYF. The J gene is TRBJ2-7, the V gene TRBV6-5. The CDR3 is 14 residues long. In germline, CDR1 is MNHEY, CDR2 SVGAGI.

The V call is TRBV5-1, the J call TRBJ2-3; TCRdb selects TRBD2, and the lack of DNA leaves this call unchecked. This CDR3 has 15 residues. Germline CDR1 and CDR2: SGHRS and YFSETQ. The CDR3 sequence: CASGEGGAGTDTQYF. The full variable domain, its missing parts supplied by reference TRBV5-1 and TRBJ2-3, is KAGVTQTPRYLIKTRGQQVTLSCSPISGHRSVSWYQQTPGQGLQFLFEYFSETQRNKGNFPGRFSGRQFSNSRSEMNVSTLELGDSALYLCASGEGGAGTDTQYFGPGTRLTVL.

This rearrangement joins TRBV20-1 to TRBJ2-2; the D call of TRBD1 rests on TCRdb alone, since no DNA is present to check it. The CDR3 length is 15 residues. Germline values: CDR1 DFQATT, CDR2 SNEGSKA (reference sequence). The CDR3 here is CSARVGGVDAGELFF.

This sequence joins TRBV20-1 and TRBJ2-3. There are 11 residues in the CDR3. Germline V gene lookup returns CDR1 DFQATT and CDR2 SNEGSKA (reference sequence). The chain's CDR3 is CSARGTDTQYF.

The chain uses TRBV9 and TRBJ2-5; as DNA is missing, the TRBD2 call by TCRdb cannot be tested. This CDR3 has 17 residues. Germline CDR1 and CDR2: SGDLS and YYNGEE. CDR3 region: CASSVRGGGRAYETQYF. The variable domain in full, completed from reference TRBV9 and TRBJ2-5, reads DSGVTQTPKHLITATGQRVTLRCSPRSGDLSVYWYQQSLDQGLQFLIQYYNGEERAKGNILERFSAQQFPDLHSELNLSSLELGDSALYFCASSVRGGGRAYETQYFGPGTRLLVL.

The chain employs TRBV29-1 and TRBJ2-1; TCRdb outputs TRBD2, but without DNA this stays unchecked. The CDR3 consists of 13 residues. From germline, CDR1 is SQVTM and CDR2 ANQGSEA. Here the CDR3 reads CSVLTTSYNEQFF.

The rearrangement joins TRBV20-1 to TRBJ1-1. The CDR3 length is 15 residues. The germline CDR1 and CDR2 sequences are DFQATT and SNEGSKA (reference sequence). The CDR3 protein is CSARDSRTGFAEAFF.

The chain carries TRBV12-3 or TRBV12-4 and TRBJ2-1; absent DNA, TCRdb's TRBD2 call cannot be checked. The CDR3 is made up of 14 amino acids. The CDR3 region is CASSFETSIDEQFF.

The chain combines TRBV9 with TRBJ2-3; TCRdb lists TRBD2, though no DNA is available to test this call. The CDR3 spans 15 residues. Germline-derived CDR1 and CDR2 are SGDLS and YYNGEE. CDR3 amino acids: CASSVSGRGSDTQYF.

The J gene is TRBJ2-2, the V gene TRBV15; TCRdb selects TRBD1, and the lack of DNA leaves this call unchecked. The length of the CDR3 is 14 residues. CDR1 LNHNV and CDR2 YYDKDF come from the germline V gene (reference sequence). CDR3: CATSRDRGGGELFF.

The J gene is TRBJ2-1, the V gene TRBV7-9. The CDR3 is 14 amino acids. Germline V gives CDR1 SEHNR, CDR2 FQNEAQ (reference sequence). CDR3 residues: CASSLGRAYNEQFF.

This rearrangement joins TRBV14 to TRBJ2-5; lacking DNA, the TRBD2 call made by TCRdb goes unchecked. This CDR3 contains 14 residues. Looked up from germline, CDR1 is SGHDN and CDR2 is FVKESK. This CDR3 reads CASSRPGLQETQYF. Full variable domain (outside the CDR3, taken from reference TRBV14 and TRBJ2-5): EAGVTQFPSHSVIEKGQTVTLRCDPISGHDNLYWYRRVMGKEIKFLLHFVKESKQDESGMPNNRFLAERTGGTYSTLKVQPAELEDSGVYFCASSRPGLQETQYFGPGTRLLVL.

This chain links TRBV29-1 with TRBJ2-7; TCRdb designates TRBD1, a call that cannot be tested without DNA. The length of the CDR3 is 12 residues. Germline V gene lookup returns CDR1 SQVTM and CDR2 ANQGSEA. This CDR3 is CSVSLGAYEQYF.

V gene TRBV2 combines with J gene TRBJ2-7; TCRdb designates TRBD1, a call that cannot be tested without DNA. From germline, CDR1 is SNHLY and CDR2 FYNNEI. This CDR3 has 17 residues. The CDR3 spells CASSEWGRGTSSYEQYF.

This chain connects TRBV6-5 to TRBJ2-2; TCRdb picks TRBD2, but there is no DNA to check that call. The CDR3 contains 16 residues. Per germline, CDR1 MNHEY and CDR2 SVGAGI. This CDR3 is CASSYRTSGTSGELFF.

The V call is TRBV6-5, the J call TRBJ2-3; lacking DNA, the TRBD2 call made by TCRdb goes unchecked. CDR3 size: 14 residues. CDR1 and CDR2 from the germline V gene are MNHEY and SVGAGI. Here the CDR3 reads CATSKRASTDTQYF.

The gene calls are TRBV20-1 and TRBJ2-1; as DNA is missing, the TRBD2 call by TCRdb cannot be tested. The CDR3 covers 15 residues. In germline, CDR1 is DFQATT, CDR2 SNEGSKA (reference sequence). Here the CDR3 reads CSARVPSLARYEQFF.